The 29 T cell receptor beta chains listed next were all sequenced from one sample in a study of blood T cell repertoires in COVID-19. Method: immunoSEQ multiplex PCR; TCRdb's copy keeps in-frame clones and lacks some. The data hold about 240,000 clones, with around 90% observed a single time. Specimen: peripheral blood. The receptors come from a man in his fifties or sixties who had recovered from COVID-19.

V usage is TRBV7-9 and J usage is TRBJ1-4; TRBD1 agrees at 7 bases. The germline gives CDR1 SEHNR, CDR2 FQNEAQ (reference sequence). After removal of 2 bases from V and 0 bases from J, the junction contained 0 bases not matched to a gene. CDR3 length: 15 amino acids. As DNA, the CDR3 is TGTGCCAGCAGCTTACAGGGGGCAACTAATGAAAAACTGTTTTTT. This codes for CASSLQGATNEKLFF.

This rearrangement joins TRBV19 to TRBJ1-6; TRBD1 agrees at 7 bases. The germline V gene encodes CDR1 LNHDA and CDR2 SQIVND (reference sequence). The CDR3 sequence is 13 residues long. Germline trimming cut 5 bases from V and 10 bases from J; bases unmatched to any gene: 5. CDR3 protein: CASSVQGNSPLHF. CDR3 nucleotide sequence: TGTGCCAGTAGTGTACAGGGGAACTCACCCCTCCACTTT. Full variable domain (rest looked up from reference TRBV19 and TRBJ1-6): DGGITQSPKYLFRKEGQNVTLSCEQNLNHDAMYWYRQDPGQGLRLIYYSQIVNDFQKGDIAEGYSVSREKKESFPLTVTSAQKNPTAFYLCASSVQGNSPLHFGNGTRLTVT.

The chain is built from TRBV2 and TRBJ1-4; D gene ambiguous. Germline CDR1 reads SNHLY; CDR2 reads FYNNEI. V lost 1 base, J lost 2 bases, and 5 bases lay in between. The CDR3 has 14 residues. DNA for the CDR3: TGTGCCAGCAGTGAAGGAGGCACTAATGAAAAACTGTTTTTT. It codes for CASSEGGTNEKLFF.

The V call is TRBV27, the J call TRBJ1-2, with TRBD1 identical over 8 bases. J lost 8 bases, V lost 2 bases, and 19 bases had no gene match. The CDR3 loop spans 18 amino acids. Germline V gene data show CDR1 as MNHEY and CDR2 as SMNVEV (reference sequence). The CDR3 bases are TGTGCCAGCAGTTTAAGGTCCCCGGGGCAGGGGGCTTCTAGAGGCTACACCTTC. It translates to CASSLRSPGQGASRGYTF.

This clone was found a few times. The V gene is TRBV18, the J gene TRBJ1-5; D remains unclear. This CDR3 has 14 residues. Germline CDR1 KGHSH, CDR2 LQKENI. Trimming took off 4 bases at V and 7 bases at J, with 14 bases between the two ends. The CDR3 DNA sequence: TGTGCCAGCTCACTAAGTTTTGGGCGACAGCCCCAGCATTTT. Translated: CASSLSFGRQPQHF. Full variable domain (rest looked up from reference TRBV18 and TRBJ1-5): NAGVMQNPRHLVRRRGQEARLRCSPMKGHSHVYWYRQLPEEGLKFMVYLQKENIIDESGMPKERFSAEFPKEGPSILRIQQVVRGDSAAYFCASSLSFGRQPQHFGDGTRLSIL.

This clone appeared once. V is TRBV30 and J is TRBJ1-2; D may be TRBD1 (6 bases). CDR1 is GTSNPN, CDR2 SVGIG, per germline (reference sequence). The CDR3 length is 15 residues. The germline V and J ends were trimmed by 6 bases and 6 bases, with 23 bases remaining between them. In DNA form, the CDR3 reads TGTGCCTGTCACGTACCAACAGGGAAATGGGATGGCTACACCTTC. Protein product: CACHVPTGKWDGYTF.

The chain is built from TRBV6-2 or TRBV6-3 and TRBJ2-7; TRBD1 aligns across 7 bases. This CDR3 comprises 15 residues. V lost 5 bases to trimming and J lost 6 bases; unmatched junction nucleotides: 13. Germline V gene lookup returns CDR1 MNHEY and CDR2 SVGEGT. This CDR3 reads CASSTGTVARGEQYF. For the CDR3, the DNA is TGTGCCAGCAGTACTGGGACAGTAGCTCGGGGCGAGCAGTACTTC.

The chain combines TRBV19 with TRBJ1-1; TRBD1 is a possible D gene (6 bases). This CDR3 has 17 amino acids. The V and J ends lost 1 base and 2 bases respectively, with 17 bases between them. Germline V lookup: CDR1 LNHDA, CDR2 SQIVND (reference sequence). CDR3 bases: TGTGCCAGTAGTATAGTCTTCGTCCGCAGGGGAAACACTGAAGCTTTCTTT. Translated: CASSIVFVRRGNTEAFF.

The CDR3 DNA sequence: TGTGCCAGCAGCTTTGGCGGGGGGTCGATCTACGAGCAGTACTTC. Amino acid sequence: CASSFGGGSIYEQYF. V is TRBV5-4 and J is TRBJ2-7; the match to TRBD2 covers 8 bases. V lost 2 bases to trimming and J lost 3 bases; unmatched junction nucleotides: 7. The CDR3 runs to 15 residues. Germline V lookup: CDR1 SGHNT, CDR2 YYREEE (reference sequence).

This chain joins TRBV28 and TRBJ1-1, with 8 bases that match TRBD1. V was clipped by 6 bases and J by 11 bases; unmatched bases: 8. Germline V gene sequence: CDR1 MDHEN, CDR2 SYDVKM. The length of the CDR3 is 12 residues. CDR3 nucleotide sequence: TGTGCCAGCAGGTCTACAGGGGGATCGGCTTTCTTT. Translating it yields CASRSTGGSAFF.

This clone came up once. The chain employs TRBV2 and TRBJ1-3; weak D call: TRBD1 (6 bases). Per the germline V gene, CDR1 is SNHLY and CDR2 is FYNNEI. V lost 7 bases and J 4 bases, leaving 14 bases between the germline ends. The CDR3 consists of 14 residues. The CDR3 loop reads CASKLNRVGNTIYF. The CDR3 region has the DNA TGTGCCAGCAAACTCAACAGGGTGGGAAACACCATATATTTT.

The gene calls are TRBV27 and TRBJ2-7, with D perhaps matching TRBD1 (6 bases). This CDR3 has 13 residues. V was clipped by 3 bases and J by 5 bases, with 11 bases between them. From germline, CDR1 is MNHEY and CDR2 SMNVEV (reference sequence). The CDR3 DNA reads TGTGCCAGCAGTTTGTCCAGGGGCCACGAGCAGTACTTC. It yields the protein CASSLSRGHEQYF.

The chain links TRBV3-1 (or the pseudogene TRBV3-2) to TRBJ2-3; 9 bases agree with TRBD2. V shed 4 bases and J 5 bases; nucleotides not matched to a gene: 13. In germline, CDR1 is LGHDT, CDR2 YNNKEL (reference sequence). The CDR3 contains 17 residues. The CDR3 spells CASSPRGGGGAKDTQYF. The CDR3 nucleotides are TGTGCCAGCAGCCCCCGGGGGGGCGGGGGGGCCAAAGATACGCAGTATTTT.

The CDR3 DNA reads as TGTGCCTGGAGTGCCAGACGTGCGACAGGGGGCTTCCTCTCCAATTTTCCCCAGCATTTT. It codes for CAWSARRATGGFLSNFPQHF. The chain joins TRBV30 to TRBJ1-5, with 10 bases fitting TRBD1. The V and J ends lost 1 base and 10 bases, in that order; junction bases with no gene match: 25. Germline V gene data show CDR1 as GTSNPN and CDR2 as SVGIG (reference sequence). This CDR3 is built from 20 residues.

The gene calls are TRBV5-1 and TRBJ1-6; weak D call: TRBD1 (6 bases). Germline V CDR1 and CDR2: SGHRS, YFSETQ. Deletions cut 8 bases from V and 10 bases from J, with 22 bases between. The CDR3 loop spans 15 amino acids. CDR3 coding DNA: TGCGCCAGTACCTCGACAGGCCCCGCTCTGTCACCCCTCCACTTT. This sequence encodes CASTSTGPALSPLHF.

The chain has TRBV5-5 and TRBJ1-1; D remains unclear. This CDR3 comprises 12 residues. With 1 base removed from V and 5 bases from J, the gap between germline ends came to 6 bases. Germline CDR1 SGHKS, CDR2 YYEKEE (reference sequence). The CDR3 here is CASSLSGTEAFF. CDR3 nucleotide sequence: TGTGCCAGCAGCTTGTCAGGAACTGAAGCTTTCTTT.

This clone was counted between two and nine times. The chain carries TRBV5-1 and TRBJ2-2, with D possibly TRBD2 on 6 matching bases. Germline V lookup: CDR1 SGHRS, CDR2 YFSETQ. The CDR3 is made up of 15 amino acids. The V end lost 4 bases, the J end lost 5 bases, and 15 bases lay between the germline ends. The CDR3 bases are TGCGCCAGCAGCGTCTCCGCCCGGGGGACCGGGGAGCTGTTTTTT. It encodes CASSVSARGTGELFF.

This clone was observed a handful of times. The chain uses TRBV5-4 and TRBJ1-2; no firm D call. The V and J ends lost 4 bases and 8 bases respectively, with 15 bases between them. This CDR3 spans 13 amino acids. Germline lookup yields CDR1 SGHNT and CDR2 YYREEE (reference sequence). CDR3 loop: CASSSSLFLGYTF. DNA of the CDR3: TGTGCCAGCAGCAGTAGTCTGTTTTTGGGCTACACCTTC.

The rearrangement uses TRBV30 and TRBJ2-7; 12 bases line up with TRBD1. Unmatched junction bases numbered 10, after V lost 3 bases and J lost 7 bases. The CDR3 totals 15 residues. The germline CDR1 and CDR2 sequences are GTSNPN and SVGIG (reference sequence). In DNA form, the CDR3 reads TGTGCCTGGAGCCGTGCGGGACAGGGGGCGTGGGAGCAGTACTTC. Amino acid sequence: CAWSRAGQGAWEQYF.

The chain recombines TRBV5-1 with TRBJ2-3; TRBD2 matches at 7 bases. This CDR3 is 15 amino acids long. V was clipped by 3 bases and J by 1 base; unmatched bases: 5. Per germline, CDR1 SGHRS and CDR2 YFSETQ. This CDR3 is CASSYGGRGTDTQYF. In DNA, the CDR3 is TGCGCCAGCAGCTACGGGGGGAGAGGCACAGATACGCAGTATTTT.

The table lists this clone with a count of one. The chain has TRBV9 and TRBJ2-3; 14 bases match TRBD2. This CDR3 contains 16 residues. Germline CDR1 SGDLS, CDR2 YYNGEE. V lost 3 bases and J lost 5; bases outside the gene matches: 5. The CDR3 sequence: CASSEGLAGGIDTQYF. For the CDR3, the DNA is TGTGCCAGCAGCGAAGGACTAGCGGGGGGCATAGATACGCAGTATTTT.

This chain connects TRBV19 to TRBJ2-3, with 7 bases that match TRBD2. Unmatched junction bases numbered 10, after V lost 6 bases and J lost 1 base. Germline V gene sequence: CDR1 LNHDA, CDR2 SQIVND (reference sequence). CDR3 length: 16 residues. CDR3 in amino acids: CASSPDLADGTDTQYF. The CDR3 DNA is TGTGCCAGTAGCCCCGACCTAGCGGATGGCACAGATACGCAGTATTTT. The full variable domain, with the rest looked up from reference TRBV19 and TRBJ2-3, is DGGITQSPKYLFRKEGQNVTLSCEQNLNHDAMYWYRQDPGQGLRLIYYSQIVNDFQKGDIAEGYSVSREKKESFPLTVTSAQKNPTAFYLCASSPDLADGTDTQYFGPGTRLTVL.

The V call is TRBV19, the J call TRBJ1-1, with D perhaps TRBD1 (5 bases). Germline-derived CDR1 and CDR2 are LNHDA and SQIVND (reference sequence). Trimming left V 5 bases short and J 4 bases short, with 14 bases between. This CDR3 has 14 amino acids. DNA of the CDR3: TGTGCCAGTAGTGCCGTGGGGGGAGTCACTGAAGCTTTCTTT. It codes for CASSAVGGVTEAFF.

The CDR3 reads CASSSRDTQYF. In DNA form, the CDR3 reads TGTGCCAGCAGTTCCCGAGATACGCAGTATTTT. The V gene is TRBV11-2, the J gene TRBJ2-3; D gene ambiguous. CDR1 and CDR2 from the germline V gene are SGHAT and FQNNGV. V lost 6 bases, J lost 5 bases, and 6 bases lay in between. The CDR3 length is 11 residues.

This clone was found once. The rearrangement links TRBV2 to TRBJ2-7; the D gene is possibly TRBD2 (7 bases). The germline V and J ends were trimmed by 8 bases and 2 bases, with 13 bases remaining between them. Looked up from germline, CDR1 is SNHLY and CDR2 is FYNNEI. The CDR3 is 13 residues long. The CDR3 sequence: CASLRGAAYEQYV. CDR3 DNA sequence: TGTGCCAGCCTTCGGGGGGCTGCCTACGAGCAGTACGTC.

This chain joins TRBV5-1 and TRBJ2-4; 7 bases map to TRBD2. CDR1 and CDR2 (germline): SGHRS, YFSETQ. V was pared by 0 bases and J by 7 bases, with 7 bases of the junction left unmatched. The CDR3 spans 15 residues. CDR3 bases: TGCGCCAGCAGCTTGGCCGGGGGGTACGGCAACATTCAGTACTTC. It yields the protein CASSLAGGYGNIQYF.

This clone showed up just once. The V and J genes are TRBV7-9 and TRBJ2-1, with 10 nucleotides matching TRBD1. The CDR3 runs to 16 residues. From germline, CDR1 is SEHNR and CDR2 FQNEAQ (reference sequence). Trimming at V came to 5 bases and at J to 7 bases, leaving 11 bases not matched to a gene. The CDR3 region is CASSPRGQGLSNEQFF. CDR3 nucleotides: TGTGCCAGCAGCCCTAGGGGACAGGGGCTTTCAAATGAGCAGTTCTTC.

The V call is TRBV30, the J call TRBJ1-4, with TRBD1 identical over 9 bases. Germline-derived CDR1 and CDR2 are GTSNPN and SVGIG (reference sequence). The junction had 9 bases not matched to a gene; V was cut back by 2 bases and J by 8 bases. This CDR3 region has 15 residues. Here the CDR3 reads CAWSSGTGHVEKLFF. The CDR3 bases are TGTGCCTGGAGTTCCGGGACAGGGCATGTCGAAAAACTGTTTTTT.

The sample holds a few counts of this clone. This chain links TRBV2 with TRBJ1-5; D is undetermined. The CDR3 length is 15 residues. CDR1 and CDR2 from the germline V gene are SNHLY and FYNNEI. The V gene lost 4 bases and the J gene lost 3 bases, with 13 bases spanning the gap. CDR3 DNA: TGTGCCAGCAGTGGTTTAACAGATTTCAATCAGCCCCAGCATTTT. Translation: CASSGLTDFNQPQHF.